Each of the 16 T cell receptor beta chains below was sequenced from the same sample in a study. TCRdb processed the 5' RACE reads anew with MiXCR; each CDR3 protein has one entry. The sample contains tens of thousands of distinct CDR3 sequences, roughly 28% of which appear only once. Sequencing was performed on naive CD4+ T cells sorted from blood. The subset: naive CD4+ T cells, CD4+CD45RA+CD25-. Source of these receptors: a female donor with breast cancer.

The V call is TRBV5-1, the J call TRBJ2-3; possible D gene TRBD1, 5 bases. The germline CDR1 and CDR2 sequences are SGHRS and YFSETQ. The CDR3 sequence is 14 residues long. The ends were cut back, 2 bases at V and 4 bases at J, with 11 bases in the middle. The CDR3 DNA is TGCGCCAGCAGCTTAGACAGTCCCGCAGATACGCAGTATTTT. This encodes CASSLDSPADTQYF.

In its sample, this clonotype was seen a few times. A read error is possible here, since a much larger clone lies one base away. Since no conserved phenylalanine or tryptophan closes the CDR3, a read error is the likely cause. This sequence joins TRBV7-9 and TRBJ1-1; D is uncertain. The CDR3 consists of 14 residues. Trimming removed 2 bases from V and 4 bases from J, with 11 bases in between. Germline assignment: CDR1 SEHNR and CDR2 FQNEAQ (reference sequence). The CDR3 here is CASSLYRDLTEAFL. The CDR3 bases are TGTGCCAGCAGCTTATATCGGGATCTCACTGAAGCTTTCCTT.

J is TRBJ1-6 and V is TRBV6-5; D is ambiguous. CDR1 is MNHEY and CDR2 is SVGAGI in the germline V gene. V was trimmed by 6 bases and J by 7 bases, leaving 4 bases between them. This CDR3 is 11 amino acids long. CDR3 loop: CASRKNSPLHF. In nucleotides, the CDR3 is TGTGCCAGCAGAAAAAATTCACCCCTCCACTTT.

Written as DNA, the CDR3 is TGTGCCAGCAGTGAGGGTACAGGACTGGAAGAGACCCAGTACTTC. This codes for CASSEGTGLEETQYF. This chain connects TRBV2 to TRBJ2-5; D possibly matches TRBD1 or TRBD2 (5 bases each). The CDR3 spans 15 residues. The V end was cut by 3 bases, the J end by 3 bases, with 14 bases between. The V gene's germline CDR1 is SNHLY and CDR2 FYNNEI.

This chain uses TRBV7-8 with TRBJ2-7; TRBD2 agrees at 10 bases. Trimming took 0 bases from V and 0 from J; bases not matched to a gene: 5. Germline CDR1 and CDR2: SGHVS and FQNEAQ. The CDR3 length is 17 residues. The CDR3 here is CASSLALPSGSSYEQYF. In DNA form, the CDR3 reads TGTGCCAGCAGCTTAGCGCTTCCTAGCGGGAGCTCCTACGAGCAGTACTTC.

Within the sample, this clonotype is medium-sized. This chain links TRBV7-2 with TRBJ2-3; TRBD2 matches 8 bases. In germline, CDR1 is SGHTA, CDR2 FQGNSA. The CDR3 covers 14 residues. After removal of 6 bases from V and 3 bases from J, the junction contained 5 bases not matched to a gene. The CDR3, as DNA: TGTGCCAGCAGGCTCGGGGGGGCAACAGATACGCAGTATTTT. Its translation: CASRLGGATDTQYF.

This clonotype was detected only a few times. The J gene is TRBJ2-1, the V gene TRBV7-6; possibly TRBD2 for D (6 bases). The CDR3 runs to 15 residues. The V end lost 4 bases, the J end lost 2 bases, and 12 bases lay between the germline ends. Germline loops: CDR1 SGHVS, CDR2 FNYEAQ. The CDR3 protein is CASSSTGDPYNEQFF. The CDR3 region has the DNA TGTGCCAGCAGCTCTACGGGAGACCCCTACAATGAGCAGTTCTTC. Looking up the rest from reference TRBV7-6 and TRBJ2-1 gives the full variable domain: GAGVSQSPRYKVTKRGQDVALRCDPISGHVSLYWYRQALGQGPEFLTYFNYEAQQDKSGLPNDRFSAERPEGSISTLTIQRTEQRDSAMYRCASSSTGDPYNEQFFGPGTRLTVL.

The CDR3 loop is CASSDRRTRGIEAFF. The CDR3 coding sequence is TGTGCCAGCAGCGACCGAAGGACGCGAGGCATTGAAGCTTTCTTT. The chain carries TRBV12-3 or TRBV12-4 and TRBJ1-1, with D unclear. The CDR3 runs 15 residues. V was cut by 6 bases and J by 7 bases, with 21 bases left in between.

The CDR3 DNA reads as TGCAGTGCTGGACTAGCGGGTTCCACAGATACGCAGTATTTT. Its protein product is CSAGLAGSTDTQYF. The chain has TRBV20-1 and TRBJ2-3; 11 bases match TRBD2. The CDR3 totals 14 residues. Trimming removed 5 bases from V and 2 bases from J; junction bases left unmatched: 3. Germline V gene sequence: CDR1 DFQATT, CDR2 SNEGSKA (reference sequence).

This clonotype was counted between two and nine times. The rearrangement links TRBV7-9 to TRBJ2-7; weak D call: TRBD2 (6 bases). Germline CDR1 SEHNR, CDR2 FQNEAQ (reference sequence). The V and J ends lost 1 base and 3 bases respectively, with 25 bases between them. The CDR3 spans 19 residues. CDR3 in amino acids: CASSLDRTGAGHSYYEQYF. The CDR3 DNA follows: TGTGCCAGCAGCTTAGACCGTACGGGAGCGGGTCATTCATACTACGAGCAGTACTTC. Supplemented by reference TRBV7-9 and TRBJ2-7, the full variable domain reads DTGVSQNPRHKITKRGQNVTFRCDPISEHNRLYWYRQTLGQGPEFLTYFQNEAQLEKSRLLSDRFSAERPKGSFSTLEIQRTEQGDSAMYLCASSLDRTGAGHSYYEQYFGPGTRLTVT.

The chain combines TRBV24-1 with TRBJ2-7; D may be TRBD1 or TRBD2 (5 bases each). V lost 3 bases, J lost 2 bases, and 13 bases lay in between. The CDR3 runs 15 residues. Germline V gives CDR1 KGHDR, CDR2 SFDVKD. CDR3 in DNA: TGTGCCACCAGTGATACCGGGACGTCAACCTACGAGCAGTACTTC. Translated, it gives CATSDTGTSTYEQYF.

The chain combines TRBV7-2 with TRBJ2-1; the match to TRBD1 covers 12 bases. V trimming: 3 bases; J trimming: 8 bases; junction bases outside the gene matches: 5. This CDR3 has 15 residues. Germline values: CDR1 SGHTA, CDR2 FQGNSA. The CDR3 region has the DNA TGTGCCAGCAGCTTCCGGGACAGGGGGCCCGATGAGCAGTTCTTC. Amino acid sequence: CASSFRDRGPDEQFF.

This sequence joins TRBV7-9 and TRBJ2-7, with 11 bases aligning to TRBD1. Trimming cost V 6 bases and J 2 bases; bases outside gene matches: 6. CDR3 size: 15 residues. CDR1 is SEHNR, CDR2 FQNEAQ, per germline (reference sequence). The CDR3 region has the DNA TGTGCCAGCAGTAACCGGGACAGGGGGACCTACGAGCAGTACTTC. Residues: CASSNRDRGTYEQYF. Full variable domain (remainder filled in from reference TRBV7-9 and TRBJ2-7): DTGVSQNPRHKITKRGQNVTFRCDPISEHNRLYWYRQTLGQGPEFLTYFQNEAQLEKSRLLSDRFSAERPKGSFSTLEIQRTEQGDSAMYLCASSNRDRGTYEQYFGPGTRLTVT.

Only a few counts were recorded for this clonotype. V is TRBV4-2 and J is TRBJ2-5; D is undetermined. The CDR3 spans 15 residues. Germline V lookup: CDR1 LGHNA, CDR2 YNFKEQ. V lost 0 bases and J lost 5, with 13 bases in between. CDR3 region: CASSQDRTSRETQYF. CDR3 DNA sequence: TGTGCCAGCAGCCAAGATCGAACCTCCCGGGAGACCCAGTACTTC.

V is TRBV29-1 and J is TRBJ2-3; 8 positions match TRBD2. Germline V CDR1 and CDR2: SQVTM, ANQGSEA. V gave up 8 bases and J gave up 4 bases; unmatched junction bases: 14. This CDR3 has 15 residues. CDR3 nucleotides: TGCAGCTCGGGTTTTTCGGGGGGGGCCGCAGATACGCAGTATTTT. Translation: CSSGFSGGAADTQYF.

In this sample, this clonotype turned up a few times. This chain joins TRBV7-3 and TRBJ2-1; possibly TRBD2 for D (6 bases). The CDR3 sequence is 16 residues long. Trimming cost V 0 bases and J 7 bases, with 16 bases left between them. In germline, CDR1 is SGHTA, CDR2 FQGTGA. CDR3 amino acids: CASSLTAYGSGNEQFF. CDR3 coding DNA: TGTGCCAGCAGCTTAACGGCATACGGGAGCGGGAATGAGCAGTTCTTC.